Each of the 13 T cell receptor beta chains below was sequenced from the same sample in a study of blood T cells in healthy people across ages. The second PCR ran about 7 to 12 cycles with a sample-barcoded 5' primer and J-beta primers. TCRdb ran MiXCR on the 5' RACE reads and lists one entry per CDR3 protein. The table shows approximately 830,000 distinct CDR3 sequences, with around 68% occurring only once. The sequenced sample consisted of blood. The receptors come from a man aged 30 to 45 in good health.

The chain's CDR3 is CASSQIARVETQFF. DNA of the CDR3: TGCGCCAGCAGCCAAATCGCTCGTGTAGAGACCCAGTTCTTC. This chain connects TRBV4-3 to TRBJ2-1, with D hard to call. V was trimmed by 2 bases and J by 13 bases, leaving 18 bases between them. Germline V gene data show CDR1 as LGHNA and CDR2 as YSLEER. CDR3 length: 14 residues.

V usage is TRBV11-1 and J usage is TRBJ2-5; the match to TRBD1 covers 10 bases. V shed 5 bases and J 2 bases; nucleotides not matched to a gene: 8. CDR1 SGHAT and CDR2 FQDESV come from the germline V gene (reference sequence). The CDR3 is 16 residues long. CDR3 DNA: TGTGCCAGCAGCCAACCGGGACAGGGGCCTCAAGAGACCCAGTACTTC. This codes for CASSQPGQGPQETQYF.

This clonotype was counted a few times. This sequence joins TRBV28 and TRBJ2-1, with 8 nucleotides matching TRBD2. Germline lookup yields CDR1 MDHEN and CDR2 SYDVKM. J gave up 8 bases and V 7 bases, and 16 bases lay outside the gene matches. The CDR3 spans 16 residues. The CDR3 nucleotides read TGTGCCAGCAACCCGGGGAGCGGGGGAGCCCGGGATGAGCAGTTCTTC. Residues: CASNPGSGGARDEQFF. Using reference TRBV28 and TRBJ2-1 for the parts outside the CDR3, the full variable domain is DVKVTQSSRYLVKRTGEKVFLECVQDMDHENMFWYRQDPGLGLRLIYFSYDVKMKEKGDIPEGYSVSREKKERFSLILESASTNQTSMYLCASNPGSGGARDEQFFGPGTRLTVL.

DNA for the CDR3: TGTGCCAGCAGCGGACGACAGGGAAGCTCCTACAATGAGCAGTTCTTC. This gives the protein CASSGRQGSSYNEQFF. V usage is TRBV5-6 and J usage is TRBJ2-1, with 7 bases aligning to TRBD1. Losses at the gene ends were 4 bases for V and 0 bases for J; bases not matched to a gene: 7. The CDR3 extends over 16 amino acids. Germline V gives CDR1 SGHDT, CDR2 YYEEEE.

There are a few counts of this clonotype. The CDR3 spells CASSPPTNTGELFF. The CDR3 DNA follows: TGTGCCAGCAGCCCGCCCACGAACACCGGGGAGCTGTTTTTT. The chain couples TRBV7-2 to TRBJ2-2; unclear D gene. Looked up from germline, CDR1 is SGHTA and CDR2 is FQGNSA. The V end was cut by 5 bases, the J end by 0 bases, with 7 bases between. The CDR3 runs 14 residues.

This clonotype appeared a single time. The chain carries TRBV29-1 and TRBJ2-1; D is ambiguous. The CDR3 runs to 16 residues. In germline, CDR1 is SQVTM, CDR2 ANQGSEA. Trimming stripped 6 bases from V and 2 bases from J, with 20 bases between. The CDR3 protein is CSVQKTVRVAYNEQFF. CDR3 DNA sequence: TGCAGCGTCCAAAAGACGGTGCGAGTGGCCTACAATGAGCAGTTCTTC.

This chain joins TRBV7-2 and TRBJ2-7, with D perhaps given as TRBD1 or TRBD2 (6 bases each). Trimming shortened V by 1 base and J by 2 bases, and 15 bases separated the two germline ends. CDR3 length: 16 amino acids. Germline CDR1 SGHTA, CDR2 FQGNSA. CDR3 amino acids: CASSLVGGTTTYEQYF. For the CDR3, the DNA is TGTGCCAGCAGCTTAGTAGGAGGGACAACAACCTACGAGCAGTACTTC. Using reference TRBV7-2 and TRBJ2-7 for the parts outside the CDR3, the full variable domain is GAGVSQSPSNKVTEKGKDVELRCDPISGHTALYWYRQSLGQGLEFLIYFQGNSAPDKSGLPSDRFSAERTGGSVSTLTIQRTQQEDSAVYLCASSLVGGTTTYEQYFGPGTRLTVT.

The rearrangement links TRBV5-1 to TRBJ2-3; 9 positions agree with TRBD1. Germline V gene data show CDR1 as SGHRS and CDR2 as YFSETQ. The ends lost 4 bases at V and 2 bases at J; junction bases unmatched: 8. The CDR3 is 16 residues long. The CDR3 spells CASSTHRDRVTDTQYF. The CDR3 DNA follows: TGCGCCAGCAGCACCCACCGGGACAGGGTCACAGATACGCAGTATTTT. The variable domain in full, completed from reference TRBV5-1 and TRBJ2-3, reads KAGVTQTPRYLIKTRGQQVTLSCSPISGHRSVSWYQQTPGQGLQFLFEYFSETQRNKGNFPGRFSGRQFSNSRSEMNVSTLELGDSALYLCASSTHRDRVTDTQYFGPGTRLTVL.

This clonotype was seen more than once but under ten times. CDR3 loop: CASSQGLAGGLYNEQFF. The DNA of the CDR3 is TGTGCCAGCAGCCAAGGACTAGCGGGGGGCCTCTACAATGAGCAGTTCTTC. This chain links TRBV3-1 with TRBJ2-1, with 13 bases that match TRBD2. V was clipped by 1 base and J by 3 bases; unmatched bases: 3. CDR3 length: 17 amino acids. Germline-derived CDR1 and CDR2 are LGHDT and YNNKEL (reference sequence).

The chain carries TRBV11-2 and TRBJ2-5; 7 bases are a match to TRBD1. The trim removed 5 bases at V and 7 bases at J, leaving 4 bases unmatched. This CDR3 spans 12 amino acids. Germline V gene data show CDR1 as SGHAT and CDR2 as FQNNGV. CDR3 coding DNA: TGTGCCAGCAGCACAGGGGTCGTGACCCAGTACTTC. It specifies CASSTGVVTQYF.

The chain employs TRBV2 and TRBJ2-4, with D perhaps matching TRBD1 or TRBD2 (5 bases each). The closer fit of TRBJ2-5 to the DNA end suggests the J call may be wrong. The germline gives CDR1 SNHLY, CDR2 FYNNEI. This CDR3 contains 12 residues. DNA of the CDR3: TGTGCCAGCCTCTTCGAGGGGCAGACCCAGTACTTC. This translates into CASLFEGQTQYF.

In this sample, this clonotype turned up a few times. CDR3 in DNA: TGCGCCAGCAGCTCGGACAGGGGTAACGACGGCTACACCTTC. Translated: CASSSDRGNDGYTF. The chain uses TRBV5-1 and TRBJ1-2, with 9 bases fitting TRBD1. This CDR3 is built from 14 residues. The germline V gene has CDR1 SGHRS and CDR2 YFSETQ. V shed 3 bases, J shed 8 bases, and the junction held 8 bases outside the gene matches.

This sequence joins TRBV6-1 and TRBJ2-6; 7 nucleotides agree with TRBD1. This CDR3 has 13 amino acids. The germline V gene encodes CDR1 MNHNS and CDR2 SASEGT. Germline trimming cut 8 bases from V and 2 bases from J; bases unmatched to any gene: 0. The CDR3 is CASDRAGANVLTF. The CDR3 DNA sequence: TGTGCCAGCGACAGGGCTGGGGCCAACGTCCTGACTTTC.